Below are 14 T cell receptor beta chains sequenced from a single sample in a study of blood T cell repertoires in COVID-19. The method was immunoSEQ multiplex PCR; TCRdb's version includes in-frame clones alone and lacks a portion of them. The repertoire has about 140,000 clones, around four fifths of them found once; the top ten carry 6.2%. Sequenced input: PBMCs or T cells enriched from blood (not recorded which). The receptors shown here come from a woman in her thirties or forties who had recovered from COVID-19.

The chain couples TRBV9 to TRBJ2-1, with TRBD2 matching over 10 bases. J was trimmed by 8 bases and V by 2 bases; bases with no gene match: 7. Germline V gene data show CDR1 as SGDLS and CDR2 as YYNGEE. There are 15 residues in the CDR3. CDR3 residues: CASSVSSGRPYEQFF. CDR3 bases: TGTGCCAGCAGCGTCTCTAGCGGGAGACCCTATGAGCAGTTCTTC. The entire variable domain, with the rest obtained from reference TRBV9 and TRBJ2-1, is as follows: DSGVTQTPKHLITATGQRVTLRCSPRSGDLSVYWYQQSLDQGLQFLIQYYNGEERAKGNILERFSAQQFPDLHSELNLSSLELGDSALYFCASSVSSGRPYEQFFGPGTRLTVL.

V gene TRBV28 combines with J gene TRBJ1-5; TRBD1 is a possible D gene (6 bases). Germline-derived CDR1 and CDR2 are MDHEN and SYDVKM. Trimming cost V 3 bases and J 1 base, with 10 bases left between them. The CDR3 is made up of 15 amino acids. This CDR3 reads CASSFQGRSNQPQHF. The CDR3 DNA is TGTGCCAGCAGTTTCCAGGGGAGAAGCAATCAGCCCCAGCATTTT.

This clone was seen once. CDR3: CASSLPGQGAFGYTF. The CDR3 DNA sequence: TGTGCCAGCAGCTTACCAGGACAGGGGGCCTTTGGCTACACCTTC. This sequence joins TRBV7-9 and TRBJ1-2, with 11 nucleotides matching TRBD1. Germline CDR1 is SEHNR and CDR2 is FQNEAQ (reference sequence). CDR3 length equals 15 residues. V trimming: 2 bases; J trimming: 7 bases; junction bases outside the gene matches: 6.

The V gene is TRBV11-2, the J gene TRBJ2-5; 9 bases agree with TRBD2. V shed 6 bases and J 5 bases; nucleotides not matched to a gene: 10. The CDR3 totals 15 residues. Germline V gene data show CDR1 as SGHAT and CDR2 as FQNNGV. The CDR3 loop is CASSYSGSEAETQYF. The CDR3 region has the DNA TGTGCCAGCAGTTATAGCGGGAGTGAGGCCGAGACCCAGTACTTC. Looking up the rest from reference TRBV11-2 and TRBJ2-5 gives the full variable domain: EAGVAQSPRYKIIEKRQSVAFWCNPISGHATLYWYQQILGQGPKLLIQFQNNGVVDDSQLPKDRFSAERLKGVDSTLKIQPAKLEDSAVYLCASSYSGSEAETQYFGPGTRLLVL.

The chain links TRBV27 to TRBJ2-1, with TRBD2 identical over 11 bases. V was pared by 8 bases and J by 8 bases, with 8 bases of the junction left unmatched. This CDR3 spans 14 amino acids. Germline V CDR1 and CDR2: MNHEY, SMNVEV (reference sequence). The CDR3 loop reads CASRIAGGRDEQFF. The CDR3 DNA follows: TGTGCCAGCCGGATAGCGGGAGGGAGGGATGAGCAGTTCTTC.

The chain has TRBV7-9 and TRBJ2-2; D unclear. Trimming cost V 2 bases and J 1 base, with 5 bases left between them. Germline CDR1 reads SEHNR; CDR2 reads FQNEAQ (reference sequence). This CDR3 contains 14 residues. CDR3 amino acids: CASSLRENTGELFF. CDR3 DNA sequence: TGTGCCAGCAGCTTAAGAGAGAACACCGGGGAGCTGTTTTTT.

The chain recombines TRBV7-9 with TRBJ2-7; 8 bases align to TRBD1. Germline V gene lookup returns CDR1 SEHNR and CDR2 FQNEAQ (reference sequence). After removal of 3 bases from V and 6 bases from J, the junction contained 7 bases not matched to a gene. The CDR3 has 14 amino acids. CDR3 sequence reads: CASSFTGGSSEQYF. Written as DNA, the CDR3 is TGTGCCAGCAGCTTTACAGGGGGTAGTAGCGAGCAGTACTTC.

CDR3 loop: CASSQDPGQGEQFF. The CDR3 nucleotides read TGCGCCAGCAGCCAAGATCCGGGCCAGGGCGAGCAGTTCTTC. This chain links TRBV4-1 with TRBJ2-1; a weak D match, TRBD1 (5 bases). The CDR3 length is 14 residues. The V end lost 0 bases, the J end lost 10 bases, and 13 bases lay between the germline ends. Germline V CDR1 and CDR2: MGHRA, YSYEKL.

The V gene is TRBV2, the J gene TRBJ2-2; unclear D gene. Germline values: CDR1 SNHLY, CDR2 FYNNEI. V lost 5 bases and J lost 5, with 15 bases in between. The CDR3 has 15 amino acids. CDR3 amino acids: CASSSSYSVTGELFF. CDR3 coding DNA: TGTGCCAGCAGTAGTAGTTATAGTGTGACCGGGGAGCTGTTTTTT.

This clone was recorded only once. This sequence joins TRBV27 and TRBJ2-5; a possible D gene is TRBD2 (6 bases). The CDR3 has 13 amino acids. Trimming took 6 bases from V and 8 from J, leaving 16 bases between them. Germline CDR1 is MNHEY and CDR2 is SMNVEV (reference sequence). CDR3 sequence (DNA): TGTGCCAGCAGCTTTATGGGGGGAGACACCCAGTACTTC. Amino acid sequence: CASSFMGGDTQYF.

The gene calls are TRBV5-1 and TRBJ2-1; 11 nucleotides line up with TRBD2. V lost 7 bases to trimming and J lost 9 bases; unmatched junction nucleotides: 9. CDR1 and CDR2 (germline): SGHRS, YFSETQ. This CDR3 is 14 amino acids long. DNA of the CDR3: TGCGCCAGCTCCCTACTAGCGGGGGAGGGTGAGCAGTTCTTC. It encodes CASSLLAGEGEQFF. The full variable domain, its missing parts supplied by reference TRBV5-1 and TRBJ2-1, is KAGVTQTPRYLIKTRGQQVTLSCSPISGHRSVSWYQQTPGQGLQFLFEYFSETQRNKGNFPGRFSGRQFSNSRSEMNVSTLELGDSALYLCASSLLAGEGEQFFGPGTRLTVL.

The genes are TRBV3-1 (or the pseudogene TRBV3-2) and TRBJ2-2; TRBD2 matches 10 bases. CDR1 is LGHDT and CDR2 is YNNKEL in the germline V gene (reference sequence). The CDR3 sequence is 17 residues long. The ends lost 5 bases at V and 0 bases at J; junction bases unmatched: 6. CDR3 protein: CASSSALAGANTGELFF. The CDR3 nucleotides read TGTGCCAGCAGCTCAGCCCTAGCGGGGGCGAACACCGGGGAGCTGTTTTTT.

The chain has TRBV29-1 and TRBJ1-2; the D gene is possibly TRBD1 (6 bases). The CDR3 extends over 14 amino acids. Trimming left V 0 bases short and J 8 bases short, with 16 bases between. Per the germline V gene, CDR1 is SQVTM and CDR2 is ANQGSEA. Here the CDR3 DNA reads TGCAGCGTTGAAGACTATCGGGGGGGCAGAGGCTACACCTTC. Amino acids: CSVEDYRGGRGYTF.

The rearrangement links TRBV9 to TRBJ2-2; D possibly corresponds to TRBD2 (5 bases). Trimming shortened V by 6 bases and J by 0 bases, and 12 bases separated the two germline ends. CDR1 SGDLS and CDR2 YYNGEE come from the germline V gene. The CDR3 consists of 15 residues. The CDR3 spells CASTDAGPNTGELFF. For the CDR3, the DNA is TGTGCCAGCACGGACGCGGGCCCGAACACCGGGGAGCTGTTTTTT.